Listed here are 17 T cell receptor beta chains from one sample, sequenced in a study of shared clonotypes between healthy human individuals. Some clones are missing from TCRdb's copy, which holds only in-frame ones; the method was immunoSEQ multiplex PCR. The data contain around 1.9 million clones, approximately 94% of them singletons. Naive CD8 populations comprised CD45RO-negative cells positively selected for CCR7, excluding terminally differentiated effector memory CD45RA+ cells. Material: naive CD8+ T cells from PBMCs. These receptors came from a man aged 18-30 years in good health. Some clones in this sample may be carry-over from other donors' samples.

V usage is TRBV28 and J usage is TRBJ1-2; 9 bases are shared with TRBD1. The CDR3 length is 15 residues. Germline V gene lookup returns CDR1 MDHEN and CDR2 SYDVKM. Losses at the gene ends were 2 bases for V and 8 bases for J; bases not matched to a gene: 9. For the CDR3, the DNA is TGTGCCAGCAGTTTACTCGGGACAGGGCTCCTCGGCTACACCTTC. This codes for CASSLLGTGLLGYTF.

The chain is built from TRBV29-1 and TRBJ2-7, with D tentatively TRBD1 or TRBD2 (6 bases each). V was clipped by 6 bases and J by 5 bases, with 11 bases between them. This CDR3 is 11 amino acids long. CDR1 and CDR2 (germline): SQVTM, ANQGSEA. CDR3 sequence: CSVPRGHEQYF. CDR3 nucleotides: TGCAGCGTGCCACGGGGGCACGAGCAGTACTTC.

J is TRBJ2-7 and V is TRBV21-1; no check of the table's D call, TRBD2, against the DNA was made. TRBV21-1 is noted as a pseudogene. CDR3 size: 11 residues. CDR3 sequence (DNA): TGTGCCAGTAGCGGGAGATACGAGCAGTACTTC. It yields the protein CASSGRYEQYF.

V usage is TRBV25-1 and J usage is TRBJ1-2; tentative D call: TRBD1 (5 bases). CDR3 length: 14 amino acids. V was trimmed by 11 bases and J by 0 bases, leaving 16 bases between them. Looked up from germline, CDR1 is MGHDK and CDR2 is SYGVNS. This CDR3 reads CASSWGDTNYGYTF. The DNA for the CDR3 is TGTGCCTCGAGCTGGGGCGATACTAACTATGGCTACACCTTC.

The rearrangement joins TRBV7-9 to TRBJ2-5, with 9 bases lining up with TRBD1. Trimming cost V 2 bases and J 3 bases; bases outside gene matches: 1. Per germline, CDR1 SEHNR and CDR2 FQNEAQ (reference sequence). The CDR3 runs to 14 residues. The CDR3 coding sequence is TGTGCCAGCAGCTTATGGACAGGGGAAGAGACCCAGTACTTC. Protein product: CASSLWTGEETQYF.

The chain recombines TRBV9 with TRBJ2-1; unclear D gene. This CDR3 is 14 amino acids long. Germline V CDR1 and CDR2: SGDLS, YYNGEE. The V end lost 3 bases, the J end lost 8 bases, and 15 bases lay between the germline ends. CDR3 protein: CASSARPSPHEQFF. The CDR3 nucleotides read TGTGCCAGCAGCGCCAGGCCCTCCCCGCATGAGCAGTTCTTC. Using reference TRBV9 and TRBJ2-1 for the parts outside the CDR3, the full variable domain is DSGVTQTPKHLITATGQRVTLRCSPRSGDLSVYWYQQSLDQGLQFLIQYYNGEERAKGNILERFSAQQFPDLHSELNLSSLELGDSALYFCASSARPSPHEQFFGPGTRLTVL.

This chain connects TRBV28 to TRBJ1-1; no reliable D call. The CDR3 sequence is 14 residues long. V gave up 2 bases and J gave up 1 base, with 8 bases separating them. Germline V gene lookup returns CDR1 MDHEN and CDR2 SYDVKM. The CDR3 nucleotides are TGTGCCAGCAGTTTACGGGCCACGAACACTGAAGCTTTCTTT. Amino acids: CASSLRATNTEAFF.

This clone has a single count. The gene calls are TRBV11-2 and TRBJ2-7; weak D call: TRBD1 (5 bases). The germline V gene has CDR1 SGHAT and CDR2 FQNNGV. V was trimmed by 1 base and J by 0 bases, leaving 7 bases between them. CDR3 size: 14 residues. This CDR3 is CASSLGTLSYEQYF. The DNA of the CDR3 is TGTGCCAGCAGCTTAGGGACACTCTCCTACGAGCAGTACTTC. The full variable domain, in which reference TRBV11-2 and TRBJ2-7 provide the parts outside the CDR3, is EAGVAQSPRYKIIEKRQSVAFWCNPISGHATLYWYQQILGQGPKLLIQFQNNGVVDDSQLPKDRFSAERLKGVDSTLKIQPAKLEDSAVYLCASSLGTLSYEQYFGPGTRLTVT.

The chain joins TRBV5-1 to TRBJ1-2, with D uncertain. V was clipped by 1 base and J by 4 bases, with 8 bases between them. The length of the CDR3 is 13 residues. CDR1 is SGHRS, CDR2 YFSETQ, per germline. CDR3 nucleotides: TGCGCCAGCAGCTTGTACGGGTTCTATGGCTACACCTTC. It translates to CASSLYGFYGYTF.

The chain employs TRBV11-2 and TRBJ2-1, with a possible D match to TRBD1 (5 bases). The CDR3 spans 12 residues. Germline values: CDR1 SGHAT, CDR2 FQNNGV. Trimming pared 5 bases from V and 7 bases from J, leaving 9 bases between. The DNA for the CDR3 is TGTGCCAGCAGCCGCCAGGGTAATGAGCAGTTCTTC. Amino acids: CASSRQGNEQFF.

As concerns this clone: Other DNA sequences in this specimen translate into the identical CDR3. The chain combines TRBV2 with TRBJ1-2; D not certain. The germline CDR1 and CDR2 sequences are SNHLY and FYNNEI. V shed 2 bases and J shed 2 bases, with 15 bases lying between them. The CDR3 runs to 16 residues. The CDR3 loop is CASSESIREENYGYTF. DNA for the CDR3: TGTGCCAGCAGTGAATCTATCCGGGAGGAGAACTATGGCTACACCTTC.

The chain combines TRBV27 with TRBJ2-1, with TRBD2 matching over 12 bases. Germline loops: CDR1 MNHEY, CDR2 SMNVEV (reference sequence). J gave up 9 bases and V 4 bases, and 13 bases lay outside the gene matches. CDR3 length: 17 residues. The CDR3 sequence: CASSSRDSSGRALEQFF. The CDR3 nucleotides are TGTGCCAGCAGTTCTCGGGACTCTAGCGGGAGGGCCCTTGAGCAGTTCTTC.

This clone was counted once. This chain links TRBV9 with TRBJ2-2; the D is unclear. CDR3 length: 13 residues. CDR1 is SGDLS and CDR2 is YYNGEE in the germline V gene. The V end was cut by 0 bases, the J end by 6 bases, with 6 bases between. CDR3 sequence reads: CASSVAFSGELFF. CDR3 coding DNA: TGTGCCAGCAGCGTAGCTTTTTCCGGGGAGCTGTTTTTT.

This clone was detected only once. This rearrangement joins TRBV5-4 to TRBJ2-2, with 11 bases aligning to TRBD1. With V trimmed by 2 bases and J by 6 bases, 6 bases remained unmatched. Looked up from germline, CDR1 is SGHNT and CDR2 is YYREEE (reference sequence). The CDR3 runs 16 residues. The CDR3 here is CASSFMPGQGAGELFF. DNA for the CDR3: TGTGCCAGCAGCTTCATGCCGGGACAGGGGGCCGGGGAGCTGTTTTTT.

The CDR3 coding sequence is TGTGCCAGCAGCCGCCGGGCCGGACACCCCAATGAGCAGTTCTTC. It translates to CASSRRAGHPNEQFF. The chain carries TRBV13 and TRBJ2-1; maybe TRBD1 (5 bases). Trimming took off 5 bases at V and 6 bases at J, with 17 bases between the two ends. Looked up from germline, CDR1 is PRHDT and CDR2 is FYEKMQ (reference sequence). The CDR3 covers 15 residues.

The J gene is TRBJ2-5, the V gene TRBV11-2, with 7 bases lining up with TRBD2. The V gene's germline CDR1 is SGHAT and CDR2 FQNNGV. There are 16 residues in the CDR3. V was pared by 0 bases and J by 4 bases, with 8 bases of the junction left unmatched. Here the CDR3 reads CASSLDRGRGLETQYF. The CDR3 nucleotides are TGTGCCAGCAGCTTAGATCGCGGGAGAGGCCTAGAGACCCAGTACTTC.

The chain couples TRBV10-3 to TRBJ1-2; tentative D call: TRBD1 (6 bases). The CDR3 has 12 amino acids. Germline V gene data show CDR1 as ENHRY and CDR2 as SYGVKD. V lost 9 bases and J lost 7, with 15 bases in between. This CDR3 is CAMQGNFGGYTF. The DNA for the CDR3 is TGTGCCATGCAGGGGAACTTCGGTGGCTACACCTTC.